A selection of T cell receptor beta chains follows, all from one sample in a study of shared clonotypes between healthy human individuals. TCRdb keeps only in-frame clones here, not all; method: immunoSEQ multiplex PCR. The sample gives some 2.1 million clones, roughly 93% of which show up once; 1.5% to 2% is in the top ten. Sample: naive CD8+ T cells from PBMCs. The receptor source for this set is a man aged 18 to 35 in good health. Some clones in this sample may be carry-over from other donors' samples. CDR3s include the opening cysteine and the closing phenylalanine or tryptophan. Each record gives: J gene, V gene, clone size, D gene, CDR3 protein, CDR3 DNA. D genes are given only for firm matches. The size of a clone is reported for some rows only, either as once, few or many, or as a class for expanded clones.

TRBJ2-7 | TRBV5-4 | NA | NA | CASTEPDSGEVEQYF | TGTGCCAGCACCGAACCAGACTCGGGTGAGGTCGAGCAGTACTTC
TRBJ1-2 | TRBV1 | NA | NA | CTSRRAGLRKTYGYTF | TGCACCAGCAGAAGGGCGGGTTTGCGAAAGACCTATGGCTACACCTTC
TRBJ2-7 | TRBV5-6 | NA | NA | CASSLGRRAYEQYF | TGTGCCAGCAGCTTGGGCAGGAGGGCCTACGAGCAGTACTTC
TRBJ2-7 | TRBV4-2 | NA | TRBD2 | CASSQGNSGSFSYEQYF | TGTGCCAGCAGCCAAGGAAATAGCGGGAGTTTCTCCTACGAGCAGTACTTC
TRBJ2-3 | TRBV19 | NA | TRBD2 | CASSWTSGRTDTQYF | TGTGCCAGTAGCTGGACTAGCGGGAGAACAGATACGCAGTATTTT
TRBJ2-7 | TRBV4-1 | NA | TRBD1 | CASSRTGVGDEQYF | TGCGCCAGCAGCCGGACAGGGGTTGGGGACGAGCAGTACTTC
TRBJ2-5 | TRBV7-8 | NA | TRBD2 | CASIAGTSLTQYF | TGTGCCAGCATAGCAGGGACTAGCTTGACCCAGTACTTC
TRBJ1-1 | TRBV4-1 | NA | TRBD1 | CASSPRGQMNTEAFF | TGCGCCAGCAGCCCAAGGGGACAGATGAACACTGAAGCTTTCTTT
TRBJ2-5 | TRBV9 | NA | TRBD2 | CASSPDSGRARETQYF | TGTGCCAGCAGCCCCGATAGCGGGAGGGCCCGGGAGACCCAGTACTTC
TRBJ1-5 | TRBV5-8 | once | NA | CASSELYSNQPQHF | TGTGCCAGCAGCGAATTATATAGCAATCAGCCCCAGCATTTT
TRBJ1-5 | TRBV5-6 | NA | NA | CASSFGPNQPQHF | TGTGCCAGCAGCTTCGGCCCGAATCAGCCCCAGCATTTT
TRBJ2-7 | TRBV28 | NA | TRBD1 | CASSLTRGLDEQYF | TGTGCCAGCAGTTTAACCAGGGGGCTCGACGAGCAGTACTTC
TRBJ2-7 | TRBV19 | NA | TRBD2 | CASSPGLAGTYEQYF | TGTGCCAGTAGTCCGGGACTAGCGGGGACCTACGAGCAGTACTTC
TRBJ2-6 | TRBV13 | NA | NA | CASSFLTGDLSSGANVLTF | TGTGCCAGCAGCTTTTTGACAGGTGATCTTTCCTCTGGGGCCAACGTCCTGACTTTC
TRBJ2-5 | TRBV28 | NA | TRBD1 | CASSLGGTGTKETQYF | TGTGCCAGCAGTTTAGGGGGGACAGGGACAAAAGAGACCCAGTACTTC
TRBJ1-4 | TRBV9 | NA | NA | CASSVWGGDEKLFF | TGTGCCAGCAGCGTATGGGGTGGAGATGAAAAACTGTTTTTT
TRBJ1-5 | TRBV7-9 | once | NA | CASSLGGDRDRHF | TGTGCCAGCAGCTTAGGGGGGGATCGAGATCGGCATTTT
TRBJ1-5 | TRBV6-1 | NA | NA | CASSELGGSSNQPQHF | TGTGCCAGCAGTGAATTAGGGGGAAGTAGCAATCAGCCCCAGCATTTT
TRBJ2-1 | TRBV28 | NA | TRBD2 | CASSLAAYSYNEQFF | TGTGCCAGCTCACTAGCGGCCTATTCCTACAATGAGCAGTTCTTC
TRBJ2-5 | TRBV25-1 | NA | NA | CASSDPDRRGETQYF | TGTGCCAGCAGTGACCCGGACAGAAGAGGAGAGACCCAGTACTTC
TRBJ2-4 | TRBV6-1 | NA | NA | CASSEAGGRIDIQYF | TGTGCCAGCAGTGAAGCAGGGGGGAGGATTGACATTCAGTACTTC
TRBJ2-3 | TRBV4-3 | NA | TRBD2 | CASSQDRRETSDTQYF | TGCGCCAGCAGCCAAGATCGGCGGGAGACTTCAGATACGCAGTATTTT
TRBJ2-7 | TRBV9 | NA | TRBD1 | CASSVSRQGYYEQYF | TGTGCCAGCAGCGTATCGCGACAGGGGTACTACGAGCAGTACTTC
TRBJ2-1 | TRBV29-1 | NA | TRBD1 | CSARTGGYNEQFF | TGCAGCGCCCGGACAGGGGGCTACAATGAGCAGTTCTTC
TRBJ2-1 | TRBV7-8 | NA | TRBD2 | CASSSRAGATNNEQFF | TGTGCCAGCAGCTCCAGGGCGGGAGCCACCAACAATGAGCAGTTCTTC
TRBJ1-1 | TRBV6-5 | NA | TRBD1 | CASSYGTAEAFF | TGTGCCAGCAGTTACGGGACAGCTGAAGCTTTCTTT
TRBJ2-6 | TRBV28 | NA | NA | CASSFSTVVGANVLTF | TGTGCCAGCAGTTTTTCGACAGTGGTGGGGGCCAACGTCCTGACTTTC
TRBJ2-1 | TRBV30 | NA | NA | CAWSPDSYNEQFF | TGTGCCTGGAGCCCGGACAGCTACAATGAGCAGTTCTTC
TRBJ2-2 | TRBV7-6 | NA | NA | CASSLAPLALSGELFF | TGTGCCAGCAGCTTAGCCCCCTTAGCATTGAGCGGGGAGCTGTTTTTT
TRBJ1-5 | TRBV6-1 | NA | NA | CASSEARAWGRQPQHF | TGTGCCAGCAGTGAAGCTAGGGCCTGGGGTAGGCAGCCCCAGCATTTT
TRBJ2-2 | TRBV13 | NA | TRBD1 | CASSYDRVEGTGELFF | TGTGCCAGCAGCTACGACAGGGTCGAGGGAACCGGGGAGCTGTTTTTT
TRBJ1-4 | TRBV6-1 | NA | NA | CASSEGPGLMKKLFF | TGTGCCAGCAGTGAAGGGCCGGGCCTAATGAAAAAACTGTTTTTT
TRBJ2-2 | TRBV5-1 | NA | TRBD2 | CASSLGLAGTTSRELFF | TGCGCCAGCAGCTTGGGACTAGCGGGAACCACCTCGCGGGAGCTGTTTTTT
TRBJ1-1 | TRBV28 | NA | NA | CASSFLTDKTMNTEAFF | TGTGCCAGCAGTTTTTTGACAGACAAAACTATGAACACTGAAGCTTTCTTT
TRBJ1-1 | TRBV19 | NA | TRBD1 | CASSIVGTGLLNTEAFF | TGTGCCAGTAGTATAGTGGGGACAGGGCTTTTGAACACTGAAGCTTTCTTT
TRBJ2-2 | TRBV2 | NA | NA | CASRQQDTGELFF | TGTGCCAGCCGTCAGCAGGACACCGGGGAGCTGTTTTTT
TRBJ1-5 | TRBV15 | NA | NA | CATNPGTDSNQPQHF | TGTGCCACCAACCCAGGGACGGATAGCAATCAGCCCCAGCATTTT
TRBJ1-6 | TRBV11-2 | NA | NA | CASSLANFQGSSPLHF | TGTGCCAGCAGCTTAGCGAATTTCCAGGGTTCTTCACCCCTCCACTTT
TRBJ1-2 | TRBV5-1 | NA | TRBD1 | CASSPRDRDSGYTF | TGCGCCAGCAGCCCCCGGGACAGGGACTCTGGCTACACCTTC
TRBJ1-1 | TRBV19 | NA | TRBD1 | CASSIVTGGTEAFF | TGTGCCAGTAGTATAGTTACAGGGGGCACTGAAGCTTTCTTT
TRBJ2-5 | TRBV5-3 | NA | TRBD1 | CARSSDRASRVHRRETQYF | TGTGCCAGAAGCTCCGACAGGGCCTCGAGGGTACATAGGCGGGAGACCCAGTACTTC
TRBJ1-4 | TRBV4-1 | few | TRBD1 | CASSGRQGAKEKLFF | TGCGCCAGCAGCGGTCGACAGGGGGCGAAGGAAAAACTGTTTTTT
TRBJ1-4 | TRBV7-9 | NA | TRBD1 | CASSPRTGRNEKLFF | TGTGCCAGCAGCCCCAGGACAGGGAGAAATGAAAAACTGTTTTTT
TRBJ2-2 | TRBV4-1 | NA | NA | CASSQRVTGELFF | TGCGCCAGCAGCCAGCGGGTCACCGGGGAGCTGTTTTTT
TRBJ1-2 | TRBV9 | NA | TRBD1 | CASSDGQGLYYGYTF | TGTGCCAGCAGCGACGGACAGGGACTTTACTATGGCTACACCTTC
TRBJ2-2 | TRBV9 | once | TRBD2 | CASSVAVAGLAGAGPTGELFF | TGTGCCAGCAGCGTCGCCGTCGCGGGACTAGCGGGAGCTGGCCCGACCGGGGAGCTGTTTTTT
TRBJ1-3 | TRBV6-1 | NA | NA | CASPDTPAGNTIYF | TGTGCCAGCCCTGACACTCCGGCCGGAAACACCATATATTTT
TRBJ2-3 | TRBV28 | NA | TRBD2 | CASSSRLAGGDTQYF | TGTGCCAGCAGTTCACGACTAGCGGGCGGAGATACGCAGTATTTT
TRBJ2-2 | TRBV7-7 | NA | NA | CASSLGLPGELFF | TGTGCCAGCAGCTTAGGACTACCCGGGGAGCTGTTTTTT
TRBJ1-1 | TRBV4-1 | NA | NA | CASSQVQGGNTEAFF | TGCGCCAGCAGCCAAGTACAAGGTGGGAACACTGAAGCTTTCTTT
TRBJ2-1 | TRBV5-4 | few | TRBD1 | CASIGVGTGVNEQFF | TGTGCCAGCATCGGAGTCGGGACAGGGGTCAATGAGCAGTTCTTC
TRBJ2-2 | TRBV7-9 | NA | NA | CASSLVRLPNTGELFF | TGTGCCAGCAGCTTAGTCCGCCTACCGAACACCGGGGAGCTGTTTTTT
TRBJ2-1 | TRBV10-3 | NA | NA | CAISESKSNPYNEQFF | TGTGCCATCAGTGAGTCTAAATCTAACCCCTACAATGAGCAGTTCTTC
TRBJ1-1 | TRBV10-2 | once | NA | CATRPKTFSGRTEAFF | TGCGCCACGCGGCCGAAGACGTTCTCGGGACGAACTGAAGCTTTCTTT